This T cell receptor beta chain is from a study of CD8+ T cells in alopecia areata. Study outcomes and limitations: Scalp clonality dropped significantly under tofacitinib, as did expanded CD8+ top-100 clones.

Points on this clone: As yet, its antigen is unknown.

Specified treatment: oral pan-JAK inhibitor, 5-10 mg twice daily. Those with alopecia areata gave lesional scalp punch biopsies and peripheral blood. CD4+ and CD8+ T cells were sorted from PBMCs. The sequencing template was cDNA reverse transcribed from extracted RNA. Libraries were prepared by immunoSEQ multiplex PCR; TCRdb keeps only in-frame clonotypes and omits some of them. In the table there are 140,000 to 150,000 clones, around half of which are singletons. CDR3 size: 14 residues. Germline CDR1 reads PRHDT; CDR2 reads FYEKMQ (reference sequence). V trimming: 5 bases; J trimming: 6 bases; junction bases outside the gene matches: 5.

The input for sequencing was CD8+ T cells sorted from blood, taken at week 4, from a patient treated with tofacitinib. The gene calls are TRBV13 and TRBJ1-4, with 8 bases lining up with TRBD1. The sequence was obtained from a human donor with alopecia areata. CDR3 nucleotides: TGTGCCAGCAGCCTCAGGGGGCTTGATGAAAAACTGTTTTTT. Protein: CASSLRGLDEKLFF.